This T cell receptor (beta chain) was found in a study of monozygotic twins with inflammatory bowel disease. Whole-study results and caveats: People with IBD had fewer clonotypes in common with others than healthy twins did, especially with disease activity.

For every donor, one blood sample of approximately 2.5 ml was drawn. The quantity of total RNA per TCR library was about 3,300 ng. TCRdb re-called the 5' RACE reads, yielding one record per CDR3 amino acid sequence without DNA. Across over 350,000 distinct CDR3 sequences, the top ten clones capture about 2.5% of the sample. The CDR3 totals 16 residues. Looked up from germline, CDR1 is LNHDA and CDR2 is SQIVND (reference sequence). As concerns this clonotype: Its antigen remains unknown.

The clonotype was recovered from a human donor with ulcerative colitis or Crohn's disease, or a healthy co-twin of an affected twin (not recorded which). The specimen sequenced was blood. The chain employs TRBV19 and TRBJ2-3; TCRdb reports TRBD1, a call that lacks DNA to check it against. The CDR3 spells CATQRRQGAFTDTQYF.